This paragraph covers one T cell receptor (beta chain) sequence. Its recognized antigen is unknown. Base quality data are lacking; no much larger clone is found one base away. The meaning of the sample's time point label: baseline before first vaccination. This specimen's treatment or condition label, interpreted: meningococcal conjugate vaccine given as trial control. Samples from vaccinated people were obtained from the UK trials COV001 and COV002, which included a single-blind randomized controlled phase 2/3 trial of AZD1222 (ChAdOx1 nCoV-19) in healthy adults. Trial participant PBMC samples were collected at day 0 and day 28 after the second dose for TCRbeta chain sequencing. This sample was included in a study of T cell responses to AZD1222 COVID-19 vaccine (dated by TCRdb to 2020 to 2023). About the study as a whole: A total of around 240 trial participants underwent TCR sequencing, of whom about 200 had received two doses of AZD1222 and approximately 25 had received two doses of the MenACWY control vaccine. Enrollment into the trials was organized by age into subgroups of 18-55, 56-69 and 70-plus years, and those subgroups contained about 160, 30 and 59 TCR-sequenced participants, respectively. The research as a whole found: After two AZD1222 doses, spike-specific TCR breadth and depth were significantly higher than at day 0 and than in MenACWY recipients. In the small 56-69-year group, the increase in depth fell short of significance, most likely because of low power. The vaccine-associated CD4 TCRs covered the entire spike protein, and the dominant responses fell in regions 160-218 and 743-854. Participants were mostly white British, with more females than males. The authors suggested clonal diversity may have been underestimated. Conclusions about previously exposed vaccinees are limited because only five to seven AZD1222 recipients were SARS-CoV-2 seropositive at baseline. No day 14 peak-response samples were available, so repertoires were characterized only after the peak T cell response. Epitopes outside the regions mutated in the B.1.351 and B.1.1.7 variants were reportedly recognized by nearly half of the unique spike-specific TCRs.

Relative to germline, V is 11 bases shorter and J is 4 bases shorter, with 20 bases between their ends. The CDR3 runs 14 amino acids, cysteine and phenylalanine included. Only the CDR3 region is kept as DNA, spanning 42 bases read in frame from base 1. Based on the germline V gene (reference sequence), the CDR1 and CDR2 sequences are LNHDA and SQIVND. The CDR3 regions of human TCRbeta chains were subjected to immunosequencing. Per the original workflow: TCRs in the repertoires were matched against a reference library of SARS-CoV-2-specific TCRs that had been generated with the MIRA antigen-specificity platform. Breadth was defined as the fraction of unique TCRs that were SARS-CoV-2-associated, and depth was defined as the fraction of total T cells that were SARS-CoV-2-associated. Using the MIRA data, each spike-specific TCR was assigned both to the spike region to which the TCR was reactive and to a CD4 or CD8 class. Log10-transformed breadth and depth values were compared by one-way ANOVA with Sidak's multiple comparisons tests. Drawn from immuneACCESS, this table holds only the in-frame rearrangements with V and J called that TCRdb kept. Clones are partly lost; checked studies trace under half to an unresolved V gene and leave the rest unexplained. The DNA gave D and trimming, while V, J and clone size come from that table. This sample has 70,000 to 95,000 clones in its table, and roughly 90% of those were observed once. The top ten clonotypes cover around 4.5% of the sample.

The sequencing used peripheral blood, collected on day 0 of MenACWY control vaccination. This chain joins TRBV19 to TRBJ2-5, and possibly TRBD1, on 7 matching bases. The receptor was isolated from an adult in good health. The DNA reads TGTGCCTCTCAGGGGGGTGGGCCGATAGAGACCCAGTACTTC. Translated, it reads CASQGGGPIETQYF.